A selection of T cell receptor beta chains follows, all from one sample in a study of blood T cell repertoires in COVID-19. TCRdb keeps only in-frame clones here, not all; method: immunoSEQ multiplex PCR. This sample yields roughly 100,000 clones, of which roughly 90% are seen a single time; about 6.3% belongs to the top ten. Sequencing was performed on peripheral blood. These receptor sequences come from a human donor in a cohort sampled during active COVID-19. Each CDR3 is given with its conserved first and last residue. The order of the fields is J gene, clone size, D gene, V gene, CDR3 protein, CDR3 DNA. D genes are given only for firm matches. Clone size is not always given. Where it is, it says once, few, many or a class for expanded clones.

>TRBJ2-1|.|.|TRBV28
CASSRSYNEQFF
TGTGCCAGCAGCCGCTCCTACAATGAGCAGTTCTTC
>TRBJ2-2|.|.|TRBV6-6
CASSTTYTGELFF
TGTGCCAGCAGTACAACATACACCGGGGAGCTGTTTTTT
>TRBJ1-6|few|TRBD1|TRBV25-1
CASSESQGARSPLHF
TGTGCCAGCAGTGAATCGCAGGGGGCGAGATCACCCCTCCACTTT
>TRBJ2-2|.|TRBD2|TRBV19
CASTQRGTGELFF
TGTGCCAGTACCCAGCGGGGTACGGGGGAGCTGTTTTTT
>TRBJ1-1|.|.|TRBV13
CASSLGQTHEAFF
TGTGCCAGCAGCTTGGGGCAGACCCATGAAGCTTTCTTT
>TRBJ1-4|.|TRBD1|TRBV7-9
CASSDDPTGAHEKLFF
TGTGCCAGCAGCGATGACCCTACAGGGGCCCATGAAAAACTGTTTTTT
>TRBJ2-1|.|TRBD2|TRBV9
CASSGSGRANEQFF
TGTGCCAGCAGCGGTAGCGGGAGGGCCAATGAGCAGTTCTTC
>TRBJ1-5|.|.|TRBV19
CASSIEGGVRGPQHF
TGTGCCAGTAGTATAGAAGGCGGGGTCCGGGGCCCCCAGCATTTT
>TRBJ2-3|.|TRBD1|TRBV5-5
CASSYNPGQGQDTQYF
TGTGCCAGCAGCTATAATCCGGGACAGGGGCAAGATACGCAGTATTTT
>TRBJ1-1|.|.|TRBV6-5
CATIGDVLNTEAFF
TGTGCCACCATCGGGGATGTTTTGAACACTGAAGCTTTCTTT
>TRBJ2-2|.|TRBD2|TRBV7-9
CASSPGTSGGNTGELFF
TGTGCCAGCAGCCCCGGGACTAGCGGGGGGAACACCGGGGAGCTGTTTTTT
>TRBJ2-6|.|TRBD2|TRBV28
CASSLLLAGGSGANVLTF
TGTGCCAGCAGTTTACTACTAGCGGGGGGCTCTGGGGCCAACGTCCTGACTTTC
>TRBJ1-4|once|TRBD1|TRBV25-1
CASSRSGTVNEKLFF
TGTGCCAGCAGCAGATCCGGGACAGTCAATGAAAAACTGTTTTTT
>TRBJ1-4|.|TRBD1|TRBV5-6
CASSSRGLNEKLFF
TGTGCCAGCAGCTCCAGGGGGCTCAATGAAAAACTGTTTTTT
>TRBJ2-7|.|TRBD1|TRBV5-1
CASNHGQGSYEQYF
TGCGCCAGCAACCACGGACAGGGGTCCTACGAGCAGTACTTC
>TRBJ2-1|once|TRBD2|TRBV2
CASSVASGRNGEQFF
TGTGCCAGCAGTGTGGCTAGCGGCCGTAATGGTGAGCAGTTCTTC
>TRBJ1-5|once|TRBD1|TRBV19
CASSIRDRGQPQHF
TGTGCCAGTAGTATCCGGGACAGGGGTCAGCCCCAGCATTTT
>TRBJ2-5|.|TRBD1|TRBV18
CASSPPGQGSETQYF
TGTGCCAGCTCACCTCCGGGACAGGGCTCTGAGACCCAGTACTTC
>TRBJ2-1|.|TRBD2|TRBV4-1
CASGQVYLAGAYNEQFF
TGCGCCAGCGGCCAAGTCTACCTAGCGGGGGCCTACAATGAGCAGTTCTTC
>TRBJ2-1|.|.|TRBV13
CASSWELRSNEQFF
TGTGCCAGCAGCTGGGAGCTACGATCCAATGAGCAGTTCTTC
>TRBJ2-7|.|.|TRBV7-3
CASSLIGGYEQYF
TGTGCCAGCAGCTTAATAGGAGGTTACGAGCAGTACTTC
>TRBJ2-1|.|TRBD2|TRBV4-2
CASSLPKGSGNSNEQFF
TGTGCCAGCAGCCTACCAAAGGGAAGCGGGAATAGCAATGAGCAGTTCTTC
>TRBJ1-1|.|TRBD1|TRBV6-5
CASSPWDRVGGEAFF
TGTGCCAGCAGTCCCTGGGACAGGGTGGGCGGAGAAGCTTTCTTT
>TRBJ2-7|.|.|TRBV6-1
CASSEGEGGEYF
TGTGCCAGCAGTGAAGGGGAAGGGGGGGAGTACTTC
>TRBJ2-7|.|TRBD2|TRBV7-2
CASSLAASGGAYEQYF
TGTGCCAGCAGCTTAGCGGCTAGCGGGGGGGCCTACGAGCAGTACTTC
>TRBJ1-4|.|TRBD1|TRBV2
CASGGTVGEKLFF
TGTGCCAGCGGCGGGACAGTGGGGGAAAAACTGTTTTTT
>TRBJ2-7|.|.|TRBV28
CASISRVGSEQYF
TGTGCCAGCATCAGCAGGGTAGGCAGCGAGCAGTACTTC
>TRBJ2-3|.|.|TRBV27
CASSFGGSTDTQYF
TGTGCCAGCAGTTTTGGAGGGAGTACAGATACGCAGTATTTT
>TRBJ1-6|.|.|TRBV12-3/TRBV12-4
CASSLASGSPLHF
TGTGCCAGCAGTTTAGCATCTGGCTCACCCCTCCACTTT
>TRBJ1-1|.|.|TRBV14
CASSPLHRGSNTEAFF
TGTGCCAGCAGCCCTCTCCACCGAGGTAGTAACACTGAAGCTTTCTTT
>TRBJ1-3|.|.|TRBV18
CASSPPSRQPGNTIYF
TGTGCCAGCTCACCACCGTCACGACAGCCCGGGAACACCATATATTTT